This TCR beta chain was sequenced in a study of control samples from healthy donors and cancer patients. V lost 3 bases and J lost 0; bases outside the gene matches: 5. The CDR3 covers 16 residues. Germline CDR1 is LGHDT and CDR2 is YNNKEL (reference sequence). Data came from immunoSEQ multiplex PCR; TCRdb stores just in-frame clones and leaves some out. In the table there are 100,000 to 150,000 clones, roughly 87% of which are singletons. The specimen was blood. The V and J genes are TRBV3-1 (or the pseudogene TRBV3-2) and TRBJ2-1; 7 bases fit TRBD2. This receptor was identified in a man younger than 35 in good health. The CDR3 sequence: CASSHRTRGSYNEQFF. Here the CDR3 DNA reads TGTGCCAGCAGCCATAGGACTAGGGGCTCCTACAATGAGCAGTTCTTC.